The source of this T cell receptor (beta chain) is a study of blood T cell repertoires in COVID-19. For the study at large: Researchers got acute and convalescent COVID-19 samples from the United States, Italy and Spain. Nucleic acid was either cDNA or gDNA, and it came from T cells, B-cell-depleted T cells, or PBMCs.

In the source study's methods: Using reference gene primer amplification, nucleated cell counts were estimated. Here immunoSEQ multiplex PCR was the method, and the copy in TCRdb shows in-frame clones only, minus some. That table furnishes V, J and clone size, whereas the DNA furnished D and trimming. The sample carries approximately 270,000 clones, around 90% recorded once. The CDR3 has 15 residues. Trimming removed 0 bases from V and 5 bases from J; junction bases left unmatched: 4. Germline V gene lookup returns CDR1 SGHKS and CDR2 YYEKEE (reference sequence). Sequences were obtained from peripheral blood. This receptor was obtained from a man aged 18 to 29 with active or convalescent COVID-19. The chain recombines TRBV5-5 with TRBJ2-2, with 7 nucleotides matching TRBD1. The DNA of the CDR3 is TGTGCCAGCAGCTTGGCAGGGGGTAGGACCGGGGAGCTGTTTTTT. It specifies CASSLAGGRTGELFF.